The clone carrying this TCR beta chain has just one count. These data are taken from a study of technical replicates of blood from a few donors. Sequencing used immunoSEQ multiplex PCR; TCRdb keeps in-frame clones, though not all of them. The sample yields fewer than 80,000 clones, roughly 91% seen once. CDR1 and CDR2 from the germline V gene are SGHNT and YYREEE (reference sequence). V trimming: 4 bases; J trimming: 3 bases; junction bases outside the gene matches: 8. CDR3 size: 15 residues. The receptor was derived from a human donor in good health. Some clones in this sample may be carry-over from other donors' samples. This sequence joins TRBV5-4 and TRBJ2-5; 8 bases fit TRBD1. The specimen sequenced was PBMCs. The CDR3 sequence is CASSPWTGQEETQYF. CDR3 nucleotides: TGTGCCAGCAGCCCTTGGACAGGGCAGGAAGAGACCCAGTACTTC.